This T cell receptor (beta chain) came from a study of cytomegalovirus exposure and HLA in healthy donors. Study findings and constraints: In a later analysis, specific HLA alleles were associated with around 17,000 TCR beta sequences at a 0.05 false discovery rate.

CDR3 length equals 18 residues. V gave up 8 bases and J gave up 4 bases; unmatched junction bases: 10. CDR1 SNHLY and CDR2 FYNNEI come from the germline V gene. Both 60 Vbeta primers and 13 Jbeta primers went into the PCR. Here immunoSEQ multiplex PCR was the method, and the copy in TCRdb shows in-frame clones only, minus some. This table holds 65,000 or so clones, 70% to 85% found once. In regard to this clone: As yet, its antigen is unknown.

The rearrangement links TRBV2 to TRBJ2-6; the match to TRBD2 covers 14 bases. Sequenced: PBMCs. The source of this sequence is a girl aged 5 to 17 in good health and CMV-seropositive. CDR3 loop: CASAGTSGGLGGANVLTF. The CDR3, as DNA: TGTGCCAGCGCTGGGACTAGCGGGGGATTAGGAGGGGCCAACGTCCTGACTTTC.